This record covers a single TCR beta chain. What it binds is unknown. These data belong to a study of cytomegalovirus exposure and HLA in healthy donors. About the research overall: From HLA-typed donors, an early data release held roughly 89 million unique TCRs. The study, taken as a whole, reports: For TCR beta chains, V- and J-gene trimming was later linked to a missense DCLRE1C variant. Earlier analysis yielded a pattern in which most TCR beta V segments were productive about 87% or about 30% of the time.

The PCR used 60 Vbeta and 13 Jbeta primers. TCRdb keeps only in-frame clones here, not all; method: immunoSEQ multiplex PCR. The sample gives a few hundred thousand clones, about 80% of which show up once; 8% is in the top ten. Germline CDR1 reads SNHLY; CDR2 reads FYNNEI. This CDR3 has 13 amino acids. V was trimmed by 7 bases and J by 4 bases, leaving 12 bases between them. The chain combines TRBV2 with TRBJ2-3; D is unclear. The sample taken for sequencing was PBMCs. The TCR sequence derives from a woman aged 55-69 years in good health and CMV-seropositive. The DNA of the CDR3 is TGTGCCAGCAAAGCGACTTGGGCAGATACGCAGTATTTT. Amino acids: CASKATWADTQYF.